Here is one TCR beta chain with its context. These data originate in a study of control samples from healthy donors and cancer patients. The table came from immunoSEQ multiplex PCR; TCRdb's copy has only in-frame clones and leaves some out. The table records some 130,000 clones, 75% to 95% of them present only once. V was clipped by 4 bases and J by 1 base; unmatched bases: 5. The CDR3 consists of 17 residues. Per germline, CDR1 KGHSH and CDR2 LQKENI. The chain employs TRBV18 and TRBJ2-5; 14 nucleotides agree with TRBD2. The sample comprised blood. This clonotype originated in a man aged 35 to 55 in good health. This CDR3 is CASSLGTSGSGQETQYF. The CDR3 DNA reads TGTGCCAGCTCACTGGGGACTAGCGGGAGCGGCCAAGAGACCCAGTACTTC.